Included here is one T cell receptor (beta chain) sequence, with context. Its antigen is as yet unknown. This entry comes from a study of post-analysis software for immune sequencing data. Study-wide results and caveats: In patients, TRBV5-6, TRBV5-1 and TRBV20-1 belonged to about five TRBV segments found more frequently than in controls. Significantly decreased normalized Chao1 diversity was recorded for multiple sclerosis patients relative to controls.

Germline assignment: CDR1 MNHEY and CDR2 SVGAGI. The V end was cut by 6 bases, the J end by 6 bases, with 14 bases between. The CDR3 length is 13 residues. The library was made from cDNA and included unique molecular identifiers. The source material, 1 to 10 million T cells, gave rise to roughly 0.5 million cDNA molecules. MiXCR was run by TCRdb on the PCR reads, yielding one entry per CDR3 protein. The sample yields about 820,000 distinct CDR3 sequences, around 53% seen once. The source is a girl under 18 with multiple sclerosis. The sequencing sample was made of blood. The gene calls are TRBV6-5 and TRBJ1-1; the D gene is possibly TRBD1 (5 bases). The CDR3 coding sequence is TGTGCCAGCAGGCCTCGGGGGGTTTCTGAAGCTTTCTTT. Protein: CASRPRGVSEAFF.